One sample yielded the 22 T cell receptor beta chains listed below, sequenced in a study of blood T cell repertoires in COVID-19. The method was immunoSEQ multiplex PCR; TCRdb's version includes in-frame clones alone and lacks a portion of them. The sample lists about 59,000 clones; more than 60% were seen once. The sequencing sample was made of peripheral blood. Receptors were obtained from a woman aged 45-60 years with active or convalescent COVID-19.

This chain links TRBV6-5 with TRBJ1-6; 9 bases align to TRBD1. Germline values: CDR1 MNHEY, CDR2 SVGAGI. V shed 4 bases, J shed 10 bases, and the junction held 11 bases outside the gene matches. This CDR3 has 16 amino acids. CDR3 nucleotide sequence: TGTGCCAGCAGTTTAACTACCGGGACAGGGAACTCACCCCTCCACTTT. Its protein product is CASSLTTGTGNSPLHF.

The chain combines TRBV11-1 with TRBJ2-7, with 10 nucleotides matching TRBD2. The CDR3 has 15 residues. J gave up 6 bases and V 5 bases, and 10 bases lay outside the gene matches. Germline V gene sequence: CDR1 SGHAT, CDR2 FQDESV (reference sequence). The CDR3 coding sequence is TGTGCCAGCAGCATCGTGAGCGGGAGGGCCGGCGAGCAGTACTTC. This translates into CASSIVSGRAGEQYF.

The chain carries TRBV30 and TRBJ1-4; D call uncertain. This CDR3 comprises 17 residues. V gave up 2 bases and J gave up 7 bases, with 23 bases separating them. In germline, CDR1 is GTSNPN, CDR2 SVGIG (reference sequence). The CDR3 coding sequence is TGTGCCTGGAGTCCTTCCCTCCTCAGCGAGCGGGGTGAAAAACTGTTTTTT. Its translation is CAWSPSLLSERGEKLFF.

CDR3 coding DNA: TGTGCCAGCAGCCCTCTACAGGGGTCCAATCAGCCCCAGCATTTT. Translated, it gives CASSPLQGSNQPQHF. The chain links TRBV2 to TRBJ1-5, with 7 positions matching TRBD1. The CDR3 is 15 amino acids. V was clipped by 6 bases and J by 3 bases; unmatched bases: 8. In germline, CDR1 is SNHLY, CDR2 FYNNEI.

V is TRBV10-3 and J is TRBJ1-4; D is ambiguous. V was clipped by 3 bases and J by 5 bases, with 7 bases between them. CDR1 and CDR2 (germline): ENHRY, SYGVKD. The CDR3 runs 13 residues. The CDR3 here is CAISDDENEKLFF. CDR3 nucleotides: TGTGCCATCAGTGACGATGAGAATGAAAAACTGTTTTTT.

Written as DNA, the CDR3 is TGTGCCAGCAGCAAGACTAGCGGGACGAACACCGGGGAGCTGTTTTTT. Translation gives CASSKTSGTNTGELFF. J is TRBJ2-2 and V is TRBV9; 11 bases are shared with TRBD2. Germline V lookup: CDR1 SGDLS, CDR2 YYNGEE. This CDR3 has 16 amino acids. V trimming: 4 bases; J trimming: 0 bases; junction bases outside the gene matches: 2.

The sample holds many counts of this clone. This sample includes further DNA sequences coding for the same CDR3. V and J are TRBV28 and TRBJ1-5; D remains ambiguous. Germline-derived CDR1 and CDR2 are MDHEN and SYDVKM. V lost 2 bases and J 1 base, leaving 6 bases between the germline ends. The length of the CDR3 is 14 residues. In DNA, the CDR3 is TGTGCCAGCAGTTTAGCGGGGAGCAATCAGCCCCAGCATTTT. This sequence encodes CASSLAGSNQPQHF.

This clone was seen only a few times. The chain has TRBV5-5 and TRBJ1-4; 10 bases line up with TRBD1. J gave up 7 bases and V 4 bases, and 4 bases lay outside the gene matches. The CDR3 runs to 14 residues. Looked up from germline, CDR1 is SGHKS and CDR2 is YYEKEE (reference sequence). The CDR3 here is CASSRQGAGEKLFF. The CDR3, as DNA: TGTGCCAGCAGCCGACAGGGGGCGGGTGAAAAACTGTTTTTT.

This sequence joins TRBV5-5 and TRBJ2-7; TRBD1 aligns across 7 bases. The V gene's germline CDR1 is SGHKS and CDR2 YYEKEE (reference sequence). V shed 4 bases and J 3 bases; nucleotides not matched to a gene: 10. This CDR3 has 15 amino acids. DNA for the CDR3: TGTGCCAGCAGCATAGCCGGGACAGAGGTCTACGAGCAGTACTTC. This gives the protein CASSIAGTEVYEQYF.

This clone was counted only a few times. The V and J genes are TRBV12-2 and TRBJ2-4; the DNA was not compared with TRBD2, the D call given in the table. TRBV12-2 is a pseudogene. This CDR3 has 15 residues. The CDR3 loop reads CASRLETYYLLPQYF. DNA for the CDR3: TGTGCAAGTCGCTTAGAGACCTACTATCTGCTACCGCAGTACTTC.

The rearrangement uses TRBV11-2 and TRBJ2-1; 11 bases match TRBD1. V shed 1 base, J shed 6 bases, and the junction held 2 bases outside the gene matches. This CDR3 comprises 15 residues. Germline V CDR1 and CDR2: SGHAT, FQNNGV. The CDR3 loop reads CASSLGTGGLNEQFF. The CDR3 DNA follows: TGTGCCAGCAGCTTAGGGACAGGGGGCCTCAATGAGCAGTTCTTC.

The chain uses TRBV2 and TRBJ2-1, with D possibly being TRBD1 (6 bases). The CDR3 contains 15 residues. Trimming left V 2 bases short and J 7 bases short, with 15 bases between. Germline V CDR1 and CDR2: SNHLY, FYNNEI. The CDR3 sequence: CASSEQGQRGNEQFF. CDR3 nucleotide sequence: TGTGCCAGCAGTGAACAAGGACAGAGGGGAAATGAGCAGTTCTTC.

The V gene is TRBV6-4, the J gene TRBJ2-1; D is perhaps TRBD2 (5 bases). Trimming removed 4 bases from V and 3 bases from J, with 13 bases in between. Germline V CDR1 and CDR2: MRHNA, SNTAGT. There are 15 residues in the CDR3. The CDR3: CASSALPGNYNEQFF. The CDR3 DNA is TGTGCCAGCAGTGCCCTCCCCGGGAACTACAATGAGCAGTTCTTC.

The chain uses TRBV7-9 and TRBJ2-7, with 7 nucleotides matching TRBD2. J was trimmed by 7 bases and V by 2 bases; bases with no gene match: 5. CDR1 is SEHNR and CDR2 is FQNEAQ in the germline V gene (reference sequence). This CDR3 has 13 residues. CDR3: CASSLSRGGEQYF. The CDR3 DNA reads TGTGCCAGCAGCTTATCCCGGGGAGGGGAGCAGTACTTC.

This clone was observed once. CDR3 loop: CASSLGRENQPQHF. CDR3 nucleotide sequence: TGTGCCAGCAGTTTAGGGAGAGAGAATCAGCCCCAGCATTTT. The J gene is TRBJ1-5, the V gene TRBV27; D is unclear. Germline CDR1 and CDR2: MNHEY and SMNVEV (reference sequence). This CDR3 spans 14 amino acids. The ends were cut back, 2 bases at V and 4 bases at J, with 9 bases in the middle.

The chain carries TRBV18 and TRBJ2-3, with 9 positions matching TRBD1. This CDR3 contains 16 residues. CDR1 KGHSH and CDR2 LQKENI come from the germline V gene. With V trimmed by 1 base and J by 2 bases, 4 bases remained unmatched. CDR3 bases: TGTGCCAGCTCACCACTAGACAGGGGGTTCACAGATACGCAGTATTTT. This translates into CASSPLDRGFTDTQYF.

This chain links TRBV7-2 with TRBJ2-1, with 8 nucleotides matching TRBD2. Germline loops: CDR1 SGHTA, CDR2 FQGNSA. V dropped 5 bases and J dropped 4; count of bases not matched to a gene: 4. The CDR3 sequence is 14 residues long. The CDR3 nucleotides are TGTGCCAGCAGCACCGGGACTAGATACAATGAGCAGTTCTTC. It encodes CASSTGTRYNEQFF.

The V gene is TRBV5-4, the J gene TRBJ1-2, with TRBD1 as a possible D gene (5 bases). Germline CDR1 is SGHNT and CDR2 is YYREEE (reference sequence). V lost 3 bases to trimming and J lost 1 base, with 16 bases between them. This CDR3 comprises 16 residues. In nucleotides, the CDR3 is TGTGCCAGCAGCTATGGGATGGAGGGGATTAACTATGGCTACACCTTC. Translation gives CASSYGMEGINYGYTF. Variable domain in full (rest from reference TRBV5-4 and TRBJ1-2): ETGVTQSPTHLIKTRGQQVTLRCSSQSGHNTVSWYQQALGQGPQFIFQYYREEENGRGNFPPRFSGLQFPNYSSELNVNALELDDSALYLCASSYGMEGINYGYTFGSGTRLTVV.

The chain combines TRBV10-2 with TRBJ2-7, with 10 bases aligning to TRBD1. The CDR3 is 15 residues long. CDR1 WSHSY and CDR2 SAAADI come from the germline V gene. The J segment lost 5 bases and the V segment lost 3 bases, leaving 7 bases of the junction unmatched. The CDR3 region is CASSDPGTGANEQYF. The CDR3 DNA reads TGCGCCAGCAGTGATCCCGGGACAGGGGCCAACGAGCAGTACTTC.

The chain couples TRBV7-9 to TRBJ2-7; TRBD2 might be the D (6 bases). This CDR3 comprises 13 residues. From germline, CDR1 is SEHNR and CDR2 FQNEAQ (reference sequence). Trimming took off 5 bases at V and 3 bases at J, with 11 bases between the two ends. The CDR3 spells CASSPGTFYEQYF. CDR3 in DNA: TGTGCCAGCAGCCCTGGGACTTTCTACGAGCAGTACTTC.

In DNA, the CDR3 is TGTGCCAGCAGCTTAGGACAGGGGAGTACCTACGAGCAGTACTTC. It yields the protein CASSLGQGSTYEQYF. The chain combines TRBV7-7 with TRBJ2-7; 8 bases map to TRBD1. The length of the CDR3 is 15 residues. V was clipped by 1 base and J by 2 bases; unmatched bases: 4. The germline CDR1 and CDR2 sequences are SSHAT and FNYEAQ (reference sequence). The whole variable domain, filled in from reference TRBV7-7 and TRBJ2-7, reads GAGVSQSPRYKVTKRGQDVTLRCDPISSHATLYWYQQALGQGPEFLTYFNYEAQPDKSGLPSDRFSAERPEGSISTLTIQRTEQRDSAMYRCASSLGQGSTYEQYFGPGTRLTVT.

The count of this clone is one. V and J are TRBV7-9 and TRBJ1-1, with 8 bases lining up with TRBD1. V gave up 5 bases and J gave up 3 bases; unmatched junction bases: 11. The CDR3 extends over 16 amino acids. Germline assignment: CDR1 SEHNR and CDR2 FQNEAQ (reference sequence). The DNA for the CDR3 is TGTGCCAGCAGCCCTCACAGGGGGTTGGGGGACACTGAAGCTTTCTTT. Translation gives CASSPHRGLGDTEAFF. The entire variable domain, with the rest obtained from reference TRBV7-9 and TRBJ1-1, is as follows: DTGVSQNPRHKITKRGQNVTFRCDPISEHNRLYWYRQTLGQGPEFLTYFQNEAQLEKSRLLSDRFSAERPKGSFSTLEIQRTEQGDSAMYLCASSPHRGLGDTEAFFGQGTRLTVV.